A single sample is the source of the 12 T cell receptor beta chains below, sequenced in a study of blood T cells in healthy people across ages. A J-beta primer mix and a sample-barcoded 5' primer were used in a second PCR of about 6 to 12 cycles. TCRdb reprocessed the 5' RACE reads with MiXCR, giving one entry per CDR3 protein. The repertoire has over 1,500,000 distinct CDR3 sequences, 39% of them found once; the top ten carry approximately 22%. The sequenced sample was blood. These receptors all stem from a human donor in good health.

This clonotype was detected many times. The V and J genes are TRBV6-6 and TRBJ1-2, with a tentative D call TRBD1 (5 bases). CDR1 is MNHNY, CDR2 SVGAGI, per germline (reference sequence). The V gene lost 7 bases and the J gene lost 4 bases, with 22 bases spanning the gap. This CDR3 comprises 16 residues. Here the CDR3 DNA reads TGTGCCAGCACCCGGGACGGAGGGGCGCAAGGCTATGGCTACACCTTC. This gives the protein CASTRDGGAQGYGYTF.

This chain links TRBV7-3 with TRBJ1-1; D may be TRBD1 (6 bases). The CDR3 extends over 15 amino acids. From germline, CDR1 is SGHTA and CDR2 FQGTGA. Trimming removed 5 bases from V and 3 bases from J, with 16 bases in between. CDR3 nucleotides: TGTGCCAGCAGCCCGGGGGGCAGGGAGTACACTGAAGCTTTCTTT. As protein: CASSPGGREYTEAFF.

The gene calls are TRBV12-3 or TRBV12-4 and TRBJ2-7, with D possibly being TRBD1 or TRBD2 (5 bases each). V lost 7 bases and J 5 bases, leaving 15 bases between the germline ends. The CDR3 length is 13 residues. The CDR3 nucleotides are TGTGCCAGCAAAACCTGGGGGTTGGACGAGCAGTACTTC. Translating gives CASKTWGLDEQYF.

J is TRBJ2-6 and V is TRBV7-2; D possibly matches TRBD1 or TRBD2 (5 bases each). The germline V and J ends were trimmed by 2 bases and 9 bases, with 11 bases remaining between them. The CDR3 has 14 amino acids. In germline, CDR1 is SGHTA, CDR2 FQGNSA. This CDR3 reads CASSLRGRNNVLTF. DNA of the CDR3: TGTGCCAGCAGCTTAAGGGGACGGAACAACGTCCTGACTTTC.

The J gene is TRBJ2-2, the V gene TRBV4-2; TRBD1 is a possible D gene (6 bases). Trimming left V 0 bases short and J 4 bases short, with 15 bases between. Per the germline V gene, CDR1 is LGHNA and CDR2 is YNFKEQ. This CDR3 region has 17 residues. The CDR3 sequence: CASSQDYPRGSTGELFF. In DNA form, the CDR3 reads TGTGCCAGCAGCCAAGATTACCCGAGGGGGTCCACCGGGGAGCTGTTTTTT.

CDR3 sequence: CASRPPGPSLETQYF. CDR3 DNA: TGTGCCAGCAGACCCCCGGGCCCTTCTTTGGAGACCCAGTACTTC. The V call is TRBV6-2 or TRBV6-3, the J call TRBJ2-4; no definite D call. Matching the DNA end better, TRBJ2-5 makes the J call doubtful. This CDR3 has 15 amino acids. The germline gives CDR1 MNHEY, CDR2 SVGEGT.

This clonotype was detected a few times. CDR3 nucleotides: TGTGCCACCCGGGGCTGGGTGGACACGGAAGGTGGCTACACCTTC. Its protein is CATRGWVDTEGGYTF. This sequence joins TRBV10-3 and TRBJ1-2; possible D gene TRBD1, 5 bases. V shed 10 bases and J shed 7 bases, with 25 bases lying between them. The germline V gene has CDR1 ENHRY and CDR2 SYGVKD. This CDR3 is built from 15 residues.

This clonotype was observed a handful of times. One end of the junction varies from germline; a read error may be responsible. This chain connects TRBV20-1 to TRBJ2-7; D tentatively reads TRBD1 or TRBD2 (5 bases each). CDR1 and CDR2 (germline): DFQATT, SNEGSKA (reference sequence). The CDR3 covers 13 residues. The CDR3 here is CSARGVSSYEQYF. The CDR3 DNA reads TGCAGTGCCAGAGGGGTAAGCTCCTACGAGCAGTACTTC.

CDR3 sequence reads: CAISPGQGETQYF. The CDR3, as DNA: TGTGCCATCAGTCCGGGACAGGGAGAGACCCAGTACTTC. The chain carries TRBV10-3 and TRBJ2-5, with 9 bases matching TRBD1. With 5 bases clipped from V and 4 bases from J, the junction kept 2 bases outside the gene matches. The CDR3 runs 13 residues. Germline V lookup: CDR1 ENHRY, CDR2 SYGVKD.

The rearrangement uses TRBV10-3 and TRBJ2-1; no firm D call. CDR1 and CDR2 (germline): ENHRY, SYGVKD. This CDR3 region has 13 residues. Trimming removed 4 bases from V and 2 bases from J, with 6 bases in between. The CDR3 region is CAISANAYNEQFF. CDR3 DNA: TGTGCCATCAGTGCGAATGCCTACAATGAGCAGTTCTTC.

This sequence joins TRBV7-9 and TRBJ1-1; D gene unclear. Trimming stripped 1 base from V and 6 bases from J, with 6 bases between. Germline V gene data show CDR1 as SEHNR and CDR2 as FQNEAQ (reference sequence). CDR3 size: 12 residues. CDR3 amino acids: CASSLVSAEAFF. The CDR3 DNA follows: TGTGCCAGCAGCTTAGTCTCCGCTGAAGCTTTCTTT.

The CDR3, as DNA: TGTGCTAGTACCCTTCAGTACTTC. Protein: CASTLQYF. The chain employs TRBV12-5 and TRBJ2-5, with D unresolved. The CDR3 runs 8 residues. V lost 8 bases, J lost 11 bases, and 6 bases lay in between. CDR1 is LGHNT, CDR2 FRNRAP, per germline.